The 24 T cell receptor beta chains below all came from one sample that was sequenced in a study of T cell responses to AZD1222 COVID-19 vaccine. TCRdb's copy holds only in-frame clones and misses some; the assay was immunoSEQ multiplex PCR. The table lists approximately 180,000 clones, around 92% of them singletons. The sample consisted of peripheral blood, taken on day 0 of AZD1222 vaccination. The receptors were sampled from an adult in good health.

The J gene is TRBJ1-2, the V gene TRBV27; 7 nucleotides align to TRBD1. Looked up from germline, CDR1 is MNHEY and CDR2 is SMNVEV (reference sequence). With 5 bases clipped from V and 4 bases from J, the junction kept 7 bases outside the gene matches. The CDR3 totals 14 residues. The CDR3 DNA sequence: TGTGCCAGCAGTGAATACCGGGACAGCTATGGCTACACCTTC. It codes for CASSEYRDSYGYTF.

This chain uses TRBV4-3 with TRBJ1-1, with 12 bases identical to TRBD1. This CDR3 is 16 amino acids long. V was pared by 6 bases and J by 0 bases, with 5 bases of the junction left unmatched. The germline gives CDR1 LGHNA, CDR2 YSLEER. In DNA, the CDR3 is TGCGCCAGCAGAGCTGGGACAGGGGGCATGAACACTGAAGCTTTCTTT. Translation: CASRAGTGGMNTEAFF.

The rearrangement uses TRBV20-1 and TRBJ2-1; 8 bases match TRBD2. V gave up 5 bases and J gave up 1 base; unmatched junction bases: 10. The CDR3 covers 16 residues. CDR1 is DFQATT and CDR2 is SNEGSKA in the germline V gene (reference sequence). CDR3 in amino acids: CSAGGRGEKSYNEQFF. The DNA for the CDR3 is TGCAGTGCTGGTGGGCGGGGGGAAAAATCCTACAATGAGCAGTTCTTC.

J is TRBJ1-5 and V is TRBV27; perhaps TRBD1 as D (5 bases). Germline loops: CDR1 MNHEY, CDR2 SMNVEV (reference sequence). The CDR3 is made up of 14 amino acids. The CDR3 sequence: CCTSLRAGSQPQHF. The CDR3, as DNA: TGTTGCACCTCTTTGCGGGCAGGGTCTCAGCCCCAGCATTTT.

The rearrangement joins TRBV6-5 to TRBJ2-3; D might be TRBD2 (6 bases). CDR1 and CDR2 (germline): MNHEY, SVGAGI. V was clipped by 6 bases and J by 1 base, with 11 bases between them. This CDR3 spans 14 amino acids. The CDR3 nucleotides read TGTGCCAGCAGGGAGGGGCCTGGCACAGATACGCAGTATTTT. Its translation is CASREGPGTDTQYF.

This clone appeared a single time. The chain combines TRBV19 with TRBJ2-3, with 9 positions matching TRBD1. The CDR3 covers 15 residues. V was pared by 5 bases and J by 5 bases, with 8 bases of the junction left unmatched. Looked up from germline, CDR1 is LNHDA and CDR2 is SQIVND (reference sequence). The CDR3 reads CASSSGQGYGDTQYF. DNA of the CDR3: TGTGCCAGTAGTTCGGGACAGGGATATGGAGATACGCAGTATTTT.

This clone was observed once. V gene TRBV13 combines with J gene TRBJ2-3, with TRBD1 matching 8 bases. The CDR3 covers 16 residues. V lost 5 bases to trimming and J lost 1 base; unmatched junction nucleotides: 8. Germline V gene lookup returns CDR1 PRHDT and CDR2 FYEKMQ (reference sequence). CDR3 DNA: TGTGCCAGCAGCCTCAGGACAGGGAGCGGCACAGATACGCAGTATTTT. Amino acids: CASSLRTGSGTDTQYF.

This chain links TRBV6-1 with TRBJ1-2; D call uncertain. V was trimmed by 1 base and J by 13 bases, leaving 16 bases between them. Looked up from germline, CDR1 is MNHNS and CDR2 is SASEGT. This CDR3 is 13 amino acids long. CDR3 bases: TGTGCCAGCAGTGAAGATAAGCGGGCAGGCCGCACCTTC. It translates to CASSEDKRAGRTF.

CDR3 DNA: TGTGCCAGTAGTCCACGGGGGGTGGAGCACAATGAGCAGTTCTTC. It specifies CASSPRGVEHNEQFF. The genes are TRBV19 and TRBJ2-1; the match to TRBD2 covers 7 bases. J gave up 5 bases and V 5 bases, and 9 bases lay outside the gene matches. This CDR3 region has 15 residues. CDR1 and CDR2 from the germline V gene are LNHDA and SQIVND (reference sequence).

The gene calls are TRBV6-5 and TRBJ1-4; TRBD1 aligns across 7 bases. V gave up 6 bases and J gave up 7 bases; unmatched junction bases: 11. The length of the CDR3 is 15 residues. Germline V lookup: CDR1 MNHEY, CDR2 SVGAGI. CDR3 amino acids: CASRNRHRGSEKLFF. As DNA, the CDR3 is TGTGCCAGCAGAAACAGGCACAGGGGAAGTGAAAAACTGTTTTTT.

The V call is TRBV18, the J call TRBJ1-1; D gene ambiguous. Per the germline V gene, CDR1 is KGHSH and CDR2 is LQKENI. Trimming stripped 4 bases from V and 3 bases from J, with 9 bases between. The CDR3 length is 13 residues. In nucleotides, the CDR3 is TGTGCCAGCTCACGGCAGGCAGACACTGAAGCTTTCTTT. This sequence encodes CASSRQADTEAFF.

The rearrangement uses TRBV20-1 and TRBJ2-3, with D unresolved. Trimming removed 3 bases from V and 0 bases from J, with 7 bases in between. The germline CDR1 and CDR2 sequences are DFQATT and SNEGSKA (reference sequence). CDR3 length equals 13 residues. The CDR3 region has the DNA TGCAGTGCTAGTTCCGGGAGCACAGATACGCAGTATTTT. As protein: CSASSGSTDTQYF.

CDR3 amino acids: CASSPRGDDGYTF. The DNA for the CDR3 is TGCGCCAGCAGCCCGCGAGGGGACGATGGCTACACCTTC. This chain links TRBV5-1 with TRBJ1-2, with D perhaps matching TRBD1 (5 bases). The ends were cut back, 4 bases at V and 6 bases at J, with 13 bases in the middle. Germline V gene sequence: CDR1 SGHRS, CDR2 YFSETQ. This CDR3 contains 13 residues.

The chain's CDR3 is CASSYGTGGSGYTF. Written as DNA, the CDR3 is TGCGCCAGCAGCTACGGGACAGGGGGCAGCGGCTACACCTTC. J is TRBJ1-2 and V is TRBV5-1; 12 positions agree with TRBD1. Trimming cost V 3 bases and J 8 bases; bases outside gene matches: 5. The CDR3 spans 14 residues. Germline CDR1 is SGHRS and CDR2 is YFSETQ. The variable domain in full, with the rest retrieved from reference TRBV5-1 and TRBJ1-2, is KAGVTQTPRYLIKTRGQQVTLSCSPISGHRSVSWYQQTPGQGLQFLFEYFSETQRNKGNFPGRFSGRQFSNSRSEMNVSTLELGDSALYLCASSYGTGGSGYTFGSGTRLTVV.

This clone was recorded a few times. The J gene is TRBJ2-2, the V gene TRBV9, with TRBD1 identical over 11 bases. V shed 3 bases, J shed 4 bases, and the junction held 5 bases outside the gene matches. Looked up from germline, CDR1 is SGDLS and CDR2 is YYNGEE. This CDR3 region has 16 residues. CDR3 protein: CASSAPGQGGTGELFF. The CDR3 DNA is TGTGCCAGCAGCGCCCCGGGACAGGGGGGCACCGGGGAGCTGTTTTTT. The full variable domain, completed using reference TRBV9 and TRBJ2-2, is DSGVTQTPKHLITATGQRVTLRCSPRSGDLSVYWYQQSLDQGLQFLIQYYNGEERAKGNILERFSAQQFPDLHSELNLSSLELGDSALYFCASSAPGQGGTGELFFGEGSRLTVL.

The chain recombines TRBV3-1 (or the pseudogene TRBV3-2) with TRBJ2-1; no firm D call. Trimming removed 6 bases at V and 6 bases at J, with 18 bases between. This CDR3 is 15 amino acids long. Per the germline V gene, CDR1 is LGHDT and CDR2 is YNNKEL (reference sequence). The CDR3 bases are TGTGCCAGCAGTAAGAATCCAGAGGTAACCAATGAGCAGTTCTTC. Translated, it gives CASSKNPEVTNEQFF.

The V and J genes are TRBV3-1 (or the pseudogene TRBV3-2) and TRBJ1-4, with D tentatively TRBD1 (5 bases). V was pared by 2 bases and J by 1 base, with 8 bases between. CDR3 length: 15 amino acids. CDR1 is LGHDT, CDR2 YNNKEL, per germline (reference sequence). CDR3 residues: CASSQRDGTNEKLFF. The CDR3 nucleotides are TGTGCCAGCAGCCAACGGGACGGAACTAATGAAAAACTGTTTTTT.

The gene calls are TRBV5-1 and TRBJ1-6; D is possibly TRBD1 (5 bases). V was pared by 3 bases and J by 7 bases, with 14 bases between. Germline loops: CDR1 SGHRS, CDR2 YFSETQ. This CDR3 spans 15 amino acids. CDR3 sequence reads: CASSSWGGSNSPLHF. CDR3 nucleotides: TGCGCCAGCAGCTCGTGGGGGGGGTCAAATTCACCCCTCCACTTT.

V is TRBV28 and J is TRBJ1-2; D gene ambiguous. Trimming took 3 bases from V and 0 from J, leaving 2 bases between them. CDR1 is MDHEN, CDR2 SYDVKM, per germline. This CDR3 has 12 residues. The chain's CDR3 is CASSFSNYGYTF. The DNA for the CDR3 is TGTGCCAGCAGTTTCTCTAACTATGGCTACACCTTC.

This chain connects TRBV6-2 or TRBV6-3 to TRBJ2-5, with D tentatively TRBD1 or TRBD2 (5 bases each). This CDR3 has 15 residues. Looked up from germline, CDR1 is MNHEY and CDR2 is SVGEGT. The V end was cut by 2 bases, the J end by 4 bases, with 14 bases between. The CDR3 nucleotides are TGTGCCAGCAGTTACCTCCGACGGGACGGAGAGACCCAGTACTTC. Its translation: CASSYLRRDGETQYF.

This clone came up once. V gene TRBV5-1 combines with J gene TRBJ1-2; D gene ambiguous. Germline assignment: CDR1 SGHRS and CDR2 YFSETQ. The CDR3 runs to 14 residues. V dropped 0 bases and J dropped 7 bases, with 13 bases sitting between them. CDR3 region: CASSLDSGSGGYTF. The CDR3 bases are TGCGCCAGCAGCTTGGATTCCGGGAGCGGTGGCTACACCTTC.

The chain combines TRBV7-2 with TRBJ2-1; 11 nucleotides line up with TRBD2. Germline lookup yields CDR1 SGHTA and CDR2 FQGNSA. The CDR3 length is 16 residues. The V and J ends lost 5 bases and 0 bases, in that order; junction bases with no gene match: 3. CDR3: CASSGGTSGSYNEQFF. The DNA of the CDR3 is TGTGCCAGCAGCGGGGGGACTAGCGGCTCCTACAATGAGCAGTTCTTC. Supplemented by reference TRBV7-2 and TRBJ2-1, the full variable domain reads GAGVSQSPSNKVTEKGKDVELRCDPISGHTALYWYRQSLGQGLEFLIYFQGNSAPDKSGLPSDRFSAERTGGSVSTLTIQRTQQEDSAVYLCASSGGTSGSYNEQFFGPGTRLTVL.

The chain uses TRBV28 and TRBJ1-1; TRBD1 is a possible D gene (6 bases). The V and J ends lost 7 bases and 1 base respectively, with 19 bases between them. CDR1 is MDHEN, CDR2 SYDVKM, per germline. This CDR3 region has 16 residues. The CDR3: CASISPSGVTNTEAFF. The DNA for the CDR3 is TGTGCCAGCATTTCACCTTCAGGGGTGACGAACACTGAAGCTTTCTTT. Using reference TRBV28 and TRBJ1-1 for the parts outside the CDR3, the full variable domain is DVKVTQSSRYLVKRTGEKVFLECVQDMDHENMFWYRQDPGLGLRLIYFSYDVKMKEKGDIPEGYSVSREKKERFSLILESASTNQTSMYLCASISPSGVTNTEAFFGQGTRLTVV.

This clone was seen only once. This sequence joins TRBV27 and TRBJ1-5; D gene uncertain. Germline loops: CDR1 MNHEY, CDR2 SMNVEV (reference sequence). V gave up 3 bases and J gave up 4 bases, with 10 bases separating them. The length of the CDR3 is 14 residues. CDR3 loop: CASSLFVGNQPQHF. DNA for the CDR3: TGTGCCAGCAGTTTGTTTGTCGGTAATCAGCCCCAGCATTTT.